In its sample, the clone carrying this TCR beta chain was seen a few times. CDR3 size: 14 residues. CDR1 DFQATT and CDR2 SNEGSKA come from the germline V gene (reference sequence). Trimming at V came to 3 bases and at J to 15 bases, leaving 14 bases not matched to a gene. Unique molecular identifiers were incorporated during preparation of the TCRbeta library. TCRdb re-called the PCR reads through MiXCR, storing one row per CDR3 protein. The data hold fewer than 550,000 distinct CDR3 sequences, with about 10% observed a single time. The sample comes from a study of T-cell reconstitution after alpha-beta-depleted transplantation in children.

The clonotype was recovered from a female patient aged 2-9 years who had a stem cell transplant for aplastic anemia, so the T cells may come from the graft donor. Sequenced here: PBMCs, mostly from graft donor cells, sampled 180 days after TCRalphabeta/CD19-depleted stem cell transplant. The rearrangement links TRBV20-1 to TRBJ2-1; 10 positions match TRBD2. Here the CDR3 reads CSARGASGRIRGFF. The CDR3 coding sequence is TGCAGTGCTAGGGGGGCTAGCGGGAGAATAAGGGGGTTCTTC.